This T cell receptor beta chain was identified during a study of PD-1 blockade in classical Hodgkin lymphoma. Study-level results: The study found complete responders had baseline diversity similar to newly diagnosed patients. Newly diagnosed patients reportedly trailed healthy donors in baseline TCR diversity. Exclusion covered patients beginning nivolumab under 1 year post-ASCT.

Losses at the gene ends were 7 bases for V and 7 bases for J; bases not matched to a gene: 7. Per germline, CDR1 GTSNPN and CDR2 SVGIG (reference sequence). The length of the CDR3 is 12 residues. Remarks on this clone: What it recognizes is unknown.

Some clones are missing from TCRdb's copy, which holds only in-frame ones; the method was immunoSEQ multiplex PCR. This table holds 40,000 to 45,000 clones, under 75% found once. Brentuximab vedotin exposure varied among the patients, all of whom had relapsed after autologous stem cell transplantation. The rearrangement links TRBV30 to TRBJ2-7, with 10 bases identical to TRBD1. The sequencing here drew on peripheral blood mononuclear cells (PBMCs), taken before the second cycle of nivolumab. This sequence was found in a human donor with classical Hodgkin lymphoma. The CDR3 loop reads CALRQGAGEQYF. DNA of the CDR3: TGTGCCTTAAGACAGGGGGCGGGTGAGCAGTACTTC.